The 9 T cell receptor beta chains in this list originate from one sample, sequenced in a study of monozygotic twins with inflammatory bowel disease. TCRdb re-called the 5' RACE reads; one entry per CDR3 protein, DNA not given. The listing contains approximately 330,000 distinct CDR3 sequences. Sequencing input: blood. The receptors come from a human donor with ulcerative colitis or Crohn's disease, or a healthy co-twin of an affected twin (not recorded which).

The CDR3 is CASSPEGAGPKETQYF. The chain recombines TRBV18 with TRBJ2-5; no DNA is available, so the TRBD2 call from TCRdb remains unchecked. From germline, CDR1 is KGHSH and CDR2 LQKENI. The CDR3 has 16 residues.

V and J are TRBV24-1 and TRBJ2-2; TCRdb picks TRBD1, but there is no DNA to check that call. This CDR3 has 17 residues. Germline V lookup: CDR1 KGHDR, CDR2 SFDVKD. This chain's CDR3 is CATSDQWTNPNTGELFF.

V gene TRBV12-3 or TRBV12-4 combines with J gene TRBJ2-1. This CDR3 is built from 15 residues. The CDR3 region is CASSLRPSSYNEQFF.

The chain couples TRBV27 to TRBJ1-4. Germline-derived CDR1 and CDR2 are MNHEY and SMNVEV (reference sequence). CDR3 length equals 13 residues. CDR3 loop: CASSFLGNEKLFF.

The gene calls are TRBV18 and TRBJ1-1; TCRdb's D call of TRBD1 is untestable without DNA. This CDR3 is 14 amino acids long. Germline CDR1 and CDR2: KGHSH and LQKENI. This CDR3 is CASSQGTGDTEAFF.

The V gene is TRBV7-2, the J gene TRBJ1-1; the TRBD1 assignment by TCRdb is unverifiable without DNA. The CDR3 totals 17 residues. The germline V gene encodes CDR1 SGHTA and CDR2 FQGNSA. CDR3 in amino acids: CASSLGEQGTENTEAFF.

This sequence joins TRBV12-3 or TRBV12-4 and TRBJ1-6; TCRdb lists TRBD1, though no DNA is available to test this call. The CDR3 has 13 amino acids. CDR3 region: CASSLGQTSPLHF.

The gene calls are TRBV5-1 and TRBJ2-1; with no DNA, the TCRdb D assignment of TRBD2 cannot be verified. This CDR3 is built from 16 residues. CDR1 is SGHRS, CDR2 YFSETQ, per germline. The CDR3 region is CASSTGTSGVYNEQFF.

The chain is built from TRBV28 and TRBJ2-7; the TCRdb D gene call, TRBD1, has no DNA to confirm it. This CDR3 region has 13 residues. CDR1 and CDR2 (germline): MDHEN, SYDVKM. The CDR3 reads CASNYRARYEQYF.